Shown below are 11 T cell receptor beta chains from a single sample sequenced in a study of CD8 T cells in ankylosing spondylitis. One entry per CDR3 protein results from TCRdb running MiXCR on the 5' RACE reads. Of about 140,000 distinct CDR3 sequences in the sample, about 7.3% were seen once. Sequences were obtained from blood, either unsorted or a sorted T cell fraction (not recorded which). These receptors came from a female donor with ankylosing spondylitis or in good health (not recorded which).

This clonotype has a count of ten or more. The chain couples TRBV10-2 to TRBJ1-2, with D possibly matching TRBD1 (6 bases). Germline V gene sequence: CDR1 WSHSY, CDR2 SAAADI. The germline V and J ends were trimmed by 0 bases and 8 bases, with 13 bases remaining between them. CDR3 length: 14 residues. The CDR3: CASSESGHARGYTF. The DNA of the CDR3 is TGCGCCAGCAGTGAGTCGGGACACGCCAGAGGCTACACCTTC.

This clonotype came up many times. The CDR3 is CASSLGPGLNTEAFF. The CDR3 DNA is TGTGCCAGCAGCTTAGGGCCGGGACTGAACACTGAAGCTTTCTTT. The chain combines TRBV7-8 with TRBJ1-1; tentatively, D is TRBD1 (5 bases). This CDR3 has 15 amino acids. V shed 1 base and J shed 0 bases, with 9 bases lying between them. Germline V gives CDR1 SGHVS, CDR2 FQNEAQ.

This clonotype was counted ten times or more. The chain employs TRBV9 and TRBJ2-1; TRBD2 matches 13 bases. CDR3 length equals 15 residues. V shed 1 base, J shed 5 bases, and the junction held 0 bases outside the gene matches. Germline V gene lookup returns CDR1 SGDLS and CDR2 YYNGEE. The CDR3 DNA reads TGTGCCAGCAGCGTAACTAGCGGGGGGGACAATGAGCAGTTCTTC. Its protein is CASSVTSGGDNEQFF.

This clonotype was recorded at least ten times. This rearrangement joins TRBV20-1 to TRBJ1-2; weak D call: TRBD1 (5 bases). Germline-derived CDR1 and CDR2 are DFQATT and SNEGSKA (reference sequence). CDR3 size: 11 residues. V lost 1 base and J lost 7, with 7 bases in between. CDR3 amino acids: CSARGQFGYTF. The DNA for the CDR3 is TGCAGTGCTAGAGGACAGTTTGGCTACACCTTC.

At least ten counts were recorded for this clonotype. V and J are TRBV5-1 and TRBJ1-2; D is undetermined. The V end lost 4 bases, the J end lost 7 bases, and 23 bases lay between the germline ends. The CDR3 is made up of 16 amino acids. The V gene's germline CDR1 is SGHRS and CDR2 YFSETQ. CDR3 nucleotides: TGCGCCAGCAGCCCCCCTTCCTCGGGTAGCGCTGGTGGCTACACCTTC. Its translation: CASSPPSSGSAGGYTF.

This clonotype was detected many times. The chain combines TRBV5-1 with TRBJ2-7, with a possible D match to TRBD1 (6 bases). Germline CDR1 reads SGHRS; CDR2 reads YFSETQ. V lost 0 bases, J lost 3 bases, and 13 bases lay in between. The CDR3 length is 15 residues. This CDR3 reads CASSLAPGQRYEQYF. DNA of the CDR3: TGCGCCAGCAGCTTGGCCCCCGGACAGCGCTACGAGCAGTACTTC.

The chain uses TRBV6-1 and TRBJ2-3, with TRBD1 matching 7 bases. V trimming: 7 bases; J trimming: 2 bases; junction bases outside the gene matches: 12. Germline V lookup: CDR1 MNHNS, CDR2 SASEGT. The CDR3 is made up of 16 amino acids. CDR3 region: CASTQGQNKNTDTQYF. For the CDR3, the DNA is TGTGCCAGCACCCAGGGACAGAACAAGAACACAGATACGCAGTATTTT.

At least ten counts were recorded for this clonotype. The rearrangement uses TRBV12-3 or TRBV12-4 and TRBJ2-3, with 7 bases matching TRBD2. The J segment lost 3 bases and the V segment lost 6 bases, leaving 9 bases of the junction unmatched. The CDR3 length is 15 residues. As DNA, the CDR3 is TGTGCCAGCAGCTGGGAGGGGTTGAGTACAGATACGCAGTATTTT. Protein: CASSWEGLSTDTQYF.

This sequence joins TRBV7-2 and TRBJ2-3; 8 bases fit TRBD2. CDR3 length: 16 amino acids. J gave up 4 bases and V 1 base, and 7 bases lay outside the gene matches. Germline assignment: CDR1 SGHTA and CDR2 FQGNSA. The CDR3 here is CASSLVLSGVSDTQYF. The CDR3 bases are TGTGCCAGCAGCTTAGTACTTAGCGGGGTATCAGATACGCAGTATTTT. Full variable domain (rest looked up from reference TRBV7-2 and TRBJ2-3): GAGVSQSPSNKVTEKGKDVELRCDPISGHTALYWYRQSLGQGLEFLIYFQGNSAPDKSGLPSDRFSAERTGGSVSTLTIQRTQQEDSAVYLCASSLVLSGVSDTQYFGPGTRLTVL.

This clonotype has at least ten counts. The chain employs TRBV5-1 and TRBJ2-2, with D possibly TRBD1 on 5 matching bases. Germline CDR1 reads SGHRS; CDR2 reads YFSETQ. The V end lost 4 bases, the J end lost 7 bases, and 17 bases lay between the germline ends. The CDR3 extends over 15 amino acids. CDR3 sequence (DNA): TGCGCCAGCAGCCTGACAGTTACCCAGGACGGGGAGCTGTTTTTT. This gives the protein CASSLTVTQDGELFF.

This clonotype appeared many times. The chain employs TRBV12-3 or TRBV12-4 and TRBJ2-1, with D possibly being TRBD1 or TRBD2 (5 bases each). The CDR3 totals 17 residues. Deletions cut 5 bases from V and 0 bases from J, with 17 bases between. CDR3 loop: CASSPGTTISSYNEQFF. In DNA, the CDR3 is TGTGCCAGCAGTCCCGGGACCACCATAAGCTCCTACAATGAGCAGTTCTTC.